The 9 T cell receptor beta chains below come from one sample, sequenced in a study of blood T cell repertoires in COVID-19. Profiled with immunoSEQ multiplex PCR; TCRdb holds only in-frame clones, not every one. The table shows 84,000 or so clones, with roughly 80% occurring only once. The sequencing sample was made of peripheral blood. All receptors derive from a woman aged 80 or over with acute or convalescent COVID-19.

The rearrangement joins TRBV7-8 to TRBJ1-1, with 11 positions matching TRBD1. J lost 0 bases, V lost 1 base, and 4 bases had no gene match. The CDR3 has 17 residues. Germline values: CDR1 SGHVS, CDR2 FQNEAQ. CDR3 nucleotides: TGTGCCAGCAGCTTAGGGACAGGGGGCGTGATGAACACTGAAGCTTTCTTT. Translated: CASSLGTGGVMNTEAFF. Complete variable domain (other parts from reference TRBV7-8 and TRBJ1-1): GAGVSQSPRYKVAKRGQDVALRCDPISGHVSLFWYQQALGQGPEFLTYFQNEAQLDKSGLPSDRFFAERPEGSVSTLKIQRTQQEDSAVYLCASSLGTGGVMNTEAFFGQGTRLTVV.

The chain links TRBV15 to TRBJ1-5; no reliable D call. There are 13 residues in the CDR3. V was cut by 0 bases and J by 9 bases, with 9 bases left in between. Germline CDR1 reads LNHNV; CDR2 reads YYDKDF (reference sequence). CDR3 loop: CATSRDQPVPQHF. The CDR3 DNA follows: TGTGCCACCAGCAGAGATCAACCGGTGCCCCAGCATTTT.

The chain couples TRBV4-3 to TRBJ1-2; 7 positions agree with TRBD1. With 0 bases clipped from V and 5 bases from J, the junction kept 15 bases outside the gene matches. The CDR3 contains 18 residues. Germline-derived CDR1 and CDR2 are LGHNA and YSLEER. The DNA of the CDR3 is TGCGCCAGCAGCCAAGAGGCCACAGGGGAATTTTGGGCATATGGCTACACCTTC. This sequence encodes CASSQEATGEFWAYGYTF.

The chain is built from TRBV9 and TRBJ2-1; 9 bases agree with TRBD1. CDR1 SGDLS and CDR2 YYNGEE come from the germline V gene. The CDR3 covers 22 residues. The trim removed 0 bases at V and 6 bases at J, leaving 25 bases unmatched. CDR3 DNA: TGTGCCAGCAGCGTAGCCCCCGGGACAGGGAGTGGGGTAATGAGGGGGGTCAATGAGCAGTTCTTC. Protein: CASSVAPGTGSGVMRGVNEQFF.

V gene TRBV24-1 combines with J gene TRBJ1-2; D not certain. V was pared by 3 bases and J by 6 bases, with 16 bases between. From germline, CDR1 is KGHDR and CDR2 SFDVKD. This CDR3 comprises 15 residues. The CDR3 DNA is TGTGCCACCAGTGATCCAGGCCAAGGAACGGATGGCTACACCTTC. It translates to CATSDPGQGTDGYTF.

CDR3 DNA sequence: TGTGCCAGCAGCGGGGCGGAAGGCAGAAGCTCCTACAATGAGCAGTTCTTC. It encodes CASSGAEGRSSYNEQFF. This chain links TRBV5-4 with TRBJ2-1; D might be TRBD1 (5 bases). CDR3 length: 17 amino acids. CDR1 SGHNT and CDR2 YYREEE come from the germline V gene (reference sequence). V lost 4 bases to trimming and J lost 0 bases, with 17 bases between them.

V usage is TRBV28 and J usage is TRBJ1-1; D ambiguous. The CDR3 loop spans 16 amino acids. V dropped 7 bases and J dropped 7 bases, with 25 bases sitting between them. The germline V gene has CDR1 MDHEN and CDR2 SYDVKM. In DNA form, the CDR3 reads TGTGCCAGCATTCTTCGGACTCCTGCCGCACGAGGTGAAGCTTTCTTT. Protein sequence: CASILRTPAARGEAFF.

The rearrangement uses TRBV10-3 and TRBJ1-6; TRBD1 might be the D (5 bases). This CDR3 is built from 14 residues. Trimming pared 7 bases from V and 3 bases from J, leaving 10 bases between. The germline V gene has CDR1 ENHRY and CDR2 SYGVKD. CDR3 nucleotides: TGTGCCATCATGGAGGGGATCTATAATTCACCCCTCCACTTT. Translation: CAIMEGIYNSPLHF.

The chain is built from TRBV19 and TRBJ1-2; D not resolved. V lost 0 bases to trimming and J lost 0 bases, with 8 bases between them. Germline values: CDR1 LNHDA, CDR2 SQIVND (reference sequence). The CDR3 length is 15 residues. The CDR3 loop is CASSIEPGSNYGYTF. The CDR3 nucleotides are TGTGCCAGTAGTATAGAACCGGGTTCTAACTATGGCTACACCTTC.